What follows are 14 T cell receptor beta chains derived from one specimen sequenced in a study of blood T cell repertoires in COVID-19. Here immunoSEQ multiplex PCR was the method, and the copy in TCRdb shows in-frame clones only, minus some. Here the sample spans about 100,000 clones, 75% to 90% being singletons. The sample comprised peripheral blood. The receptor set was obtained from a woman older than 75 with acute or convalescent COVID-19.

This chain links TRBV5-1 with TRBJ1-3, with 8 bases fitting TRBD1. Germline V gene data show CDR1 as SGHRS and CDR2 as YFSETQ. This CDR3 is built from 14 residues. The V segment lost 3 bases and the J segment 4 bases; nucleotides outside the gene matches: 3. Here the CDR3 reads CASSSDRGGNTIYF. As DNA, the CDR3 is TGCGCCAGCAGCTCCGACAGGGGCGGAAACACCATATATTTT.

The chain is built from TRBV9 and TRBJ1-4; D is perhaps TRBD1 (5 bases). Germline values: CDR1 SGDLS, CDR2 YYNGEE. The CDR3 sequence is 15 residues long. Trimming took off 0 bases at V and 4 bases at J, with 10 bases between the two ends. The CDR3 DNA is TGTGCCAGCAGCGTAGGGGCAGGGTATAATGAAAAACTGTTTTTT. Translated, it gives CASSVGAGYNEKLFF.

This CDR3 reads CASSQGQGNQPQHF. Written as DNA, the CDR3 is TGTGCCAGCTCACAGGGACAGGGGAATCAGCCCCAGCATTTT. The rearrangement uses TRBV18 and TRBJ1-5; TRBD1 matches at 10 bases. The CDR3 loop spans 14 amino acids. Germline CDR1 and CDR2: KGHSH and LQKENI. V was pared by 4 bases and J by 4 bases, with 1 base of the junction left unmatched.

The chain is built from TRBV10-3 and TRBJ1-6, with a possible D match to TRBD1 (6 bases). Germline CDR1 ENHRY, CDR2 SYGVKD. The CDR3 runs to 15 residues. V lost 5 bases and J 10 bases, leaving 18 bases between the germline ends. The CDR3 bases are TGTGCCATCAGTACCACAGGGCCACAGGGCTCACCCCTCCACTTT. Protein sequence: CAISTTGPQGSPLHF.

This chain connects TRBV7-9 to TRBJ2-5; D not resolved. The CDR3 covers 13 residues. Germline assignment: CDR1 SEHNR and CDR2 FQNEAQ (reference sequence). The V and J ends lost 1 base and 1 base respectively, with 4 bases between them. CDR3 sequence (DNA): TGTGCCAGCAGCTTAGACGGCCAAGAGACCCAGTACTTC. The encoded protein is CASSLDGQETQYF.

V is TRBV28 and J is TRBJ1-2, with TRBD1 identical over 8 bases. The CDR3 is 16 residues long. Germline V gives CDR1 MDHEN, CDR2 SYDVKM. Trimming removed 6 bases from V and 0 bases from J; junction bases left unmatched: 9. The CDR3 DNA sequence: TGTGCCAGCAGGGAAGCAGGGGGCGCGTCTAACTATGGCTACACCTTC. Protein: CASREAGGASNYGYTF.

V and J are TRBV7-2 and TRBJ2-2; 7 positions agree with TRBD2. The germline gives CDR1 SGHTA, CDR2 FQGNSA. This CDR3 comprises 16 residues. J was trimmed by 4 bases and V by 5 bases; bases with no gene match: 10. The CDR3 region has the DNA TGTGCCAGCAGCCGCAAGTGGGGGGGGAGCACCGGGGAGCTGTTTTTT. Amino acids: CASSRKWGGSTGELFF. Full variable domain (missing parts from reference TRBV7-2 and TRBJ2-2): GAGVSQSPSNKVTEKGKDVELRCDPISGHTALYWYRQSLGQGLEFLIYFQGNSAPDKSGLPSDRFSAERTGGSVSTLTIQRTQQEDSAVYLCASSRKWGGSTGELFFGEGSRLTVL.

The CDR3 reads CASSAGQVISTDTQYF. The CDR3 coding sequence is TGCGCCAGCAGCGCGGGACAGGTTATTAGCACAGATACGCAGTATTTT. The V and J genes are TRBV5-1 and TRBJ2-3; 8 bases match TRBD1. Germline V gene sequence: CDR1 SGHRS, CDR2 YFSETQ. This CDR3 has 16 amino acids. The J segment lost 0 bases and the V segment lost 4 bases, leaving 7 bases of the junction unmatched.

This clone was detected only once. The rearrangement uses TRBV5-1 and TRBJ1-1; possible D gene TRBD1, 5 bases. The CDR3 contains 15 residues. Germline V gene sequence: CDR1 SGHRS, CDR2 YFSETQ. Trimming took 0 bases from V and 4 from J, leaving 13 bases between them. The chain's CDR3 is CASSLDGSGATEAFF. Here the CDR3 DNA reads TGCGCCAGCAGCTTGGATGGCTCTGGGGCCACTGAAGCTTTCTTT.

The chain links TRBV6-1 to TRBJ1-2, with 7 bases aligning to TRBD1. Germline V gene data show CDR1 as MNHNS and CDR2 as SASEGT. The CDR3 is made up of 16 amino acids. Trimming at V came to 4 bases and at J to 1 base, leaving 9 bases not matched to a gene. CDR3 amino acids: CASSVQLGQNNYGYTF. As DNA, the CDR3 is TGTGCCAGCAGTGTTCAGTTGGGACAGAATAACTATGGCTACACCTTC.

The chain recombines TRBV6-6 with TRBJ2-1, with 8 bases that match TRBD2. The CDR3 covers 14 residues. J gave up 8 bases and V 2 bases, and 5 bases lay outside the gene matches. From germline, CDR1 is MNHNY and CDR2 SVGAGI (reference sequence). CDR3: CASSYETSADEQFF. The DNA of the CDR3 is TGTGCCAGCAGTTACGAGACTAGCGCGGATGAGCAGTTCTTC.

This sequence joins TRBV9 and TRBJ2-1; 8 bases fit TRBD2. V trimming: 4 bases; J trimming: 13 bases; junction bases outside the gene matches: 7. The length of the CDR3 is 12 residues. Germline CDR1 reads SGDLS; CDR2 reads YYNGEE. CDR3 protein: CASSTLGGVQFF. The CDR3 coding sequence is TGTGCCAGCAGCACCCTCGGGGGGGTTCAGTTCTTC.

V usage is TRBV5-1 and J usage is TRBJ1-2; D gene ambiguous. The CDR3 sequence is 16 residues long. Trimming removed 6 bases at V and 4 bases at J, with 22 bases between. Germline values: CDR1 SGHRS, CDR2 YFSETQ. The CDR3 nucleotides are TGCGCCAGCACCCCCGGCTTCGACACTGGCATCTATGGCTACACCTTC. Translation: CASTPGFDTGIYGYTF.

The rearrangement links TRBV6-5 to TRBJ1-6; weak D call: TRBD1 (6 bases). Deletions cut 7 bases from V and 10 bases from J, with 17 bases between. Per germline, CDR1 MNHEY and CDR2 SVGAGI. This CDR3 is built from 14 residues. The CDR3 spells CASTETGLGSPLHF. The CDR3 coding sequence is TGTGCCAGCACCGAGACAGGTTTGGGCTCACCCCTCCACTTT.